The following is a TCR beta chain sequence with its context. The protocol was immunoSEQ multiplex PCR, while the TCRdb copy is restricted to in-frame clones and leaves out a portion. The repertoire has hundreds of clones, about 93% of them found once; the top ten carry about 4.5%. The CDR3 contains 14 residues. V gave up 3 bases and J gave up 1 base, with 8 bases separating them. Germline lookup yields CDR1 SGHVS and CDR2 FNYEAQ. The data stem from a study of brain metastases from non-small cell lung cancer. The rearrangement joins TRBV7-6 to TRBJ2-3; D remains unclear. This clonotype was obtained from a donor over 35 with non-small cell lung cancer. The sequencing input was tumor-adjacent normal tissue. Here the CDR3 DNA reads TGTGCCAGCAGCTTGAACCGAGGCACAGATACGCAGTATTTT. Translated, it gives CASSLNRGTDTQYF.